A selection of T cell receptor beta chains follows, all from one sample in a study of blood T cell repertoires in COVID-19. Clones were read by immunoSEQ multiplex PCR, and TCRdb kept only the in-frame ones, dropping some. The repertoire holds roughly 130,000 clones, with more than 60% as singletons. The sequencing sample was made of peripheral blood. These receptors all come from a man older than 75 with acute or convalescent COVID-19. Each CDR3 is given with its conserved first and last residue. The order of the fields is D gene, J gene, V gene, CDR3 protein. A D gene is named only where the DNA matches it firmly.

D gene: TRBD2
J gene: TRBJ2-3
V gene: TRBV5-6
CDR3 protein: CASSPARLAGGGF

D gene: .
J gene: TRBJ2-5
V gene: TRBV7-9
CDR3 protein: CASSLAAETQYF

D gene: TRBD1
J gene: TRBJ1-5
V gene: TRBV2
CDR3 protein: CASSEAGQGVRPQHF

D gene: TRBD1
J gene: TRBJ2-7
V gene: TRBV5-4
CDR3 protein: CASSWGTAGEQYF

D gene: TRBD1
J gene: TRBJ1-2
V gene: TRBV5-1
CDR3 protein: CASSSRDRSGYTF

D gene: TRBD2
J gene: TRBJ2-7
V gene: TRBV7-2
CDR3 protein: CASSLRFRLAGAQTYEQYF

D gene: TRBD1
J gene: TRBJ2-5
V gene: TRBV7-2
CDR3 protein: CASSRTGVGETQYF

D gene: TRBD1
J gene: TRBJ2-2
V gene: TRBV3-1/TRBV3-2
CDR3 protein: CASSPPRAGQGNTGELFF

D gene: TRBD1
J gene: TRBJ1-2
V gene: TRBV3-1/TRBV3-2
CDR3 protein: CASSQGRGPIYGYTF

D gene: .
J gene: TRBJ2-1
V gene: TRBV19
CDR3 protein: CASTIDAKTTQFF

D gene: .
J gene: TRBJ1-2
V gene: TRBV2
CDR3 protein: CASKGEGYGYTF

D gene: TRBD1
J gene: TRBJ1-2
V gene: TRBV7-9
CDR3 protein: CASRGVRDRGYGYTF

D gene: TRBD1
J gene: TRBJ2-2
V gene: TRBV4-2
CDR3 protein: CASSQGQGDTGELFF

D gene: TRBD1
J gene: TRBJ1-5
V gene: TRBV28
CDR3 protein: CASSLYRGALYSNQPQHF

D gene: .
J gene: TRBJ1-1
V gene: TRBV19
CDR3 protein: CASSGQIELEAFF